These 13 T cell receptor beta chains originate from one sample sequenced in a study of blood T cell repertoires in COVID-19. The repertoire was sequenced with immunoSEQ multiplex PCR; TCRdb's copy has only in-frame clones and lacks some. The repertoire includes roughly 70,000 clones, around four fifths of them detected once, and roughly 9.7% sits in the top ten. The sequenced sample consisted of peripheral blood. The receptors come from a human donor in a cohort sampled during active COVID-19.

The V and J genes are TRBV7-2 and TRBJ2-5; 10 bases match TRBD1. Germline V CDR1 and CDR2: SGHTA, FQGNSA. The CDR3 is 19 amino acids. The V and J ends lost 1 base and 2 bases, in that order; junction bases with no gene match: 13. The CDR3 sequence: CASSLVPTGGAGNQETQYF. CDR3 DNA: TGTGCCAGCAGCTTAGTCCCGACAGGGGGCGCGGGGAATCAAGAGACCCAGTACTTC.

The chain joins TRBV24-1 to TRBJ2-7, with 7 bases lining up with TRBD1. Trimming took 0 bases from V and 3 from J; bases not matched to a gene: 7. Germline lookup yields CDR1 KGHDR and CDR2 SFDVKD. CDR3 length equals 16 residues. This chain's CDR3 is CATSDLRDSRSYEQYF. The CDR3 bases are TGTGCCACCAGTGATTTGAGGGACAGTCGGAGCTACGAGCAGTACTTC.

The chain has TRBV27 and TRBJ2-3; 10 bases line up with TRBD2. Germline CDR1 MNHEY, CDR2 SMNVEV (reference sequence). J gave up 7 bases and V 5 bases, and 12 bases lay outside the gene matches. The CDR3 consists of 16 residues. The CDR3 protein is CASSPRLAGVVHTQYF. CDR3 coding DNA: TGTGCCAGCAGTCCCCGTCTAGCGGGAGTTGTCCATACGCAGTATTTT.

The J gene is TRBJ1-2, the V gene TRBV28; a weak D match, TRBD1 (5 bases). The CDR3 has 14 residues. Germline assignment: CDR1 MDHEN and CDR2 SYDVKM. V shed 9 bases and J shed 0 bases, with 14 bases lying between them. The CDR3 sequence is CASTRQLANYGYTF. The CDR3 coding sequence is TGTGCCAGTACCAGACAGCTTGCTAACTATGGCTACACCTTC.

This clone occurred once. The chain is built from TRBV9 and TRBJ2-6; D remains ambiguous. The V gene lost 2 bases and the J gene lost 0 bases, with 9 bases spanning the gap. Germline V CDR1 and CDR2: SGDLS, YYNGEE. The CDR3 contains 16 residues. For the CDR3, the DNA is TGTGCCAGCAGCGTGGGCTCTAACTCTGGGGCCAACGTCCTGACTTTC. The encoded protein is CASSVGSNSGANVLTF.

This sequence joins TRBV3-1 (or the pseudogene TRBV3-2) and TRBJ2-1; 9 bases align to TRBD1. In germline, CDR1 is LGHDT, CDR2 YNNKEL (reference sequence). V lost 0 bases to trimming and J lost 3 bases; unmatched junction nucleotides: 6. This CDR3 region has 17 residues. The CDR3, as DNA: TGTGCCAGCAGCCAAGAACAGGGGGCTTCGAACTACAATGAGCAGTTCTTC. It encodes CASSQEQGASNYNEQFF.

CDR3 DNA sequence: TGCAGTGCTAGTCCTGTGACAGGGGAACACGAGCAGTACTTC. This gives the protein CSASPVTGEHEQYF. The chain employs TRBV20-1 and TRBJ2-7; 8 bases are a match to TRBD1. J gave up 5 bases and V 3 bases, and 9 bases lay outside the gene matches. Germline CDR1 is DFQATT and CDR2 is SNEGSKA (reference sequence). The CDR3 loop spans 14 amino acids.

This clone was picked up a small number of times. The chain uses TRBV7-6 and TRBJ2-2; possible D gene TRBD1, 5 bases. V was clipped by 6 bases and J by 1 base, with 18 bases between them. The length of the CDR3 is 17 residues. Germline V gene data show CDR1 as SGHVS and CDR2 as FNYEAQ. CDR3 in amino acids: CASRREAGQVNTGELFF. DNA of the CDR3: TGTGCCAGCAGGAGAGAGGCAGGGCAGGTGAACACCGGGGAGCTGTTTTTT.

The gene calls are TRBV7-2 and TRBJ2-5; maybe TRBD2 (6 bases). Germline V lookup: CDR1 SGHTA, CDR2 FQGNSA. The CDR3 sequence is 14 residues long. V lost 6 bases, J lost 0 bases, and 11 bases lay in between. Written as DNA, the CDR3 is TGTGCCAGCAGTCGGGACTTCAACCAAGAGACCCAGTACTTC. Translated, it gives CASSRDFNQETQYF.

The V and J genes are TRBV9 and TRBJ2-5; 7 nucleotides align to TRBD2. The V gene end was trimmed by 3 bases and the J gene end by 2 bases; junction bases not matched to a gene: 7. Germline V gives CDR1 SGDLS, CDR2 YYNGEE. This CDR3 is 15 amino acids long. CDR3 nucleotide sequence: TGTGCCAGCAGCGCCGCGGCGGGAGTGCAAGAGACCCAGTACTTC. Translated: CASSAAAGVQETQYF.

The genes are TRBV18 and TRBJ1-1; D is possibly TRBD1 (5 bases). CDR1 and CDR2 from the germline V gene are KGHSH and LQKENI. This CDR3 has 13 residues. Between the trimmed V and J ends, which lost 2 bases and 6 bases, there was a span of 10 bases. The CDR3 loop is CASSPGAGAEAFF. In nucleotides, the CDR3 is TGTGCCAGCTCACCAGGGGCTGGCGCTGAAGCTTTCTTT.

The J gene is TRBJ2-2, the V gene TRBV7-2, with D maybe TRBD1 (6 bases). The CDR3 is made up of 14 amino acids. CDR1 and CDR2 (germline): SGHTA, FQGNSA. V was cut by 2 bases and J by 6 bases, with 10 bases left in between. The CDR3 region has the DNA TGTGCCAGCAGCTTAATGGGGGCACCCGGGGAGCTGTTTTTT. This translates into CASSLMGAPGELFF.

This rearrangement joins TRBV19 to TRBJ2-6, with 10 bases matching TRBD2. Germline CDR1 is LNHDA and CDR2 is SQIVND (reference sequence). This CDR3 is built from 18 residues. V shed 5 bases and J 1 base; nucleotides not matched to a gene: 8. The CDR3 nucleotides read TGTGCCAGTAGTTCTAGAAGCGGGGGGGCTTCTGGGGCCAACGTCCTGACTTTC. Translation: CASSSRSGGASGANVLTF. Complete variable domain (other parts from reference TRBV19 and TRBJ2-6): DGGITQSPKYLFRKEGQNVTLSCEQNLNHDAMYWYRQDPGQGLRLIYYSQIVNDFQKGDIAEGYSVSREKKESFPLTVTSAQKNPTAFYLCASSSRSGGASGANVLTFGAGSRLTVL.